A selection of T cell receptor beta chains follows, all from one sample in a study of OX40 agonist ivuxolimab in advanced cancers. Sequenced by immunoSEQ multiplex PCR; TCRdb stores in-frame clones only, minus some. The data hold fewer than 70,000 clones, with about 85% observed a single time. This specimen was CD4+ or CD8+ T cells sorted from blood, taken in a trial of the OX40 agonist ivuxolimab. These receptors all come from an adult with an advanced solid tumor such as melanoma, head and neck, liver or kidney cancer. Each CDR3 is given with its conserved first and last residue. Each record gives: V gene, CDR3 protein.

v_gene: TRBV5-1; CDR3aa: CASSSTSAHEQFF
v_gene: TRBV18; CDR3aa: CASSLGVTGELFF
v_gene: TRBV28; CDR3aa: CASTPAIRGEQYF
v_gene: TRBV7-8; CDR3aa: CASSLGGGPDTQYF
v_gene: TRBV19; CDR3aa: CASSEGGQDYGYTF
v_gene: TRBV5-8; CDR3aa: CASSLRGGTERKETQYF
v_gene: TRBV18; CDR3aa: CASSTGRAGREEKLFF
v_gene: TRBV7-2; CDR3aa: CASIRDPGQETQYF
v_gene: TRBV6-5; CDR3aa: CASRTFNEQFF
v_gene: TRBV4-1; CDR3aa: CASSPGQGPFGTQYF
v_gene: TRBV5-5; CDR3aa: CASSLAGTNSYEQYF
v_gene: TRBV28; CDR3aa: CASRGTGAPFSYEQYF
v_gene: TRBV6-1; CDR3aa: CASSALYEQYF
v_gene: TRBV6-1; CDR3aa: CASSSFTDTQYF
v_gene: TRBV28; CDR3aa: CATRPGVGETQYF
v_gene: TRBV29-1; CDR3aa: CSGWGLATDNEQFF
v_gene: TRBV28; CDR3aa: CASSSPGQDLSEAFF
v_gene: TRBV13; CDR3aa: CASSLGLNSYNSPLHF
v_gene: TRBV18; CDR3aa: CASSPVRDGELFF
v_gene: TRBV5-1; CDR3aa: CASSLVGQQETQYF
v_gene: TRBV18; CDR3aa: CASSSRTGEDNSPLHF